This passage covers 30 T cell receptor beta chains from one sample sequenced in a study of blood T cells in healthy people across ages (dated by TCRdb to 2014 to 2015). The method behind the library was 5' RACE. For sequencing, an Illumina HiSeq 2500 was employed. A second PCR of roughly 7 to 11 cycles was performed with a sample-barcoded 5' primer and a J-beta primer mix. The raw public data were reprocessed by TCRdb itself: fastp quality trimming at Q25, MiXCR clonotype calling, in-frame beta chains only. When rows share a CDR3 protein, they turn into one entry using the most common DNA and genes. This sample lists over 600,000 distinct CDR3 sequences; 56% were detected once. Roughly 26% of the sample lies in the top ten. Input material: blood. These receptors originate from a man aged 40-49 years in good health.

Only a few counts were recorded for this clonotype. The chain combines TRBV7-3 with TRBJ2-3, with D perhaps matching TRBD2 (5 bases). The CDR3 contains 17 residues. Trimming stripped 1 base from V and 3 bases from J, with 17 bases between. Germline CDR1 and CDR2: SGHTA and FQGTGA. In nucleotides, the CDR3 is TGTGCCAGCAGCTTAAGTGGTATCTCGACTAAAACAGATACGCAGTATTTT. It specifies CASSLSGISTKTDTQYF. The full variable domain, in which reference TRBV7-3 and TRBJ2-3 provide the parts outside the CDR3, is GAGVSQTPSNKVTEKGKYVELRCDPISGHTALYWYRQSLGQGPEFLIYFQGTGAADDSGLPNDRFFAVRPEGSVSTLKIQRTERGDSAVYLCASSLSGISTKTDTQYFGPGTRLTVL.

The chain combines TRBV4-3 with TRBJ2-7; D is perhaps TRBD1 or TRBD2 (5 bases each). Germline CDR1 and CDR2: LGHNA and YSLEER. The germline V and J ends were trimmed by 0 bases and 3 bases, with 30 bases remaining between them. The CDR3 is made up of 21 amino acids. CDR3 in DNA: TGCGCCAGCAGCCAAGATCATCCAGGGAGATTTCCAGGGAAAATGGGCTACGAGCAGTACTTC. Residues: CASSQDHPGRFPGKMGYEQYF.

The chain recombines TRBV28 with TRBJ1-1; 7 bases agree with TRBD1. The ends lost 3 bases at V and 0 bases at J; junction bases unmatched: 10. In germline, CDR1 is MDHEN, CDR2 SYDVKM. The CDR3 runs to 17 residues. The CDR3 loop is CASSFSGGVAMNTEAFF. DNA for the CDR3: TGTGCCAGCAGTTTCTCAGGGGGAGTGGCAATGAACACTGAAGCTTTCTTT.

The chain uses TRBV5-6 and TRBJ2-5; the match to TRBD1 covers 8 bases. Germline loops: CDR1 SGHDT, CDR2 YYEEEE. With 4 bases clipped from V and 11 bases from J, the junction kept 16 bases outside the gene matches. The CDR3 contains 15 residues. The DNA for the CDR3 is TGTGCCAGCAGCCTAAAAGACAGGGGATTGAGGGAGCAGTACTTC. Its protein is CASSLKDRGLREQYF.

V and J are TRBV5-1 and TRBJ2-4, with a possible D match to TRBD1 (6 bases). Germline V gene data show CDR1 as SGHRS and CDR2 as YFSETQ. Trimming took off 3 bases at V and 13 bases at J, with 17 bases between the two ends. This CDR3 contains 13 residues. CDR3 sequence: CASSSQPDRQQYF. In DNA form, the CDR3 reads TGCGCCAGCAGCTCACAACCTGACAGGCAGCAGTACTTC.

V is TRBV4-1 and J is TRBJ2-3; D might be TRBD2 (6 bases). This CDR3 is built from 16 residues. CDR1 is MGHRA and CDR2 is YSYEKL in the germline V gene. V shed 2 bases and J shed 3 bases, with 15 bases lying between them. The CDR3 nucleotides are TGCGCCAGCAGCCAAAGAAACGGCGGGATTACAGATACGCAGTATTTT. Translation gives CASSQRNGGITDTQYF.

This chain uses TRBV28 with TRBJ2-3; TRBD1 matches 7 bases. The length of the CDR3 is 13 residues. Trimming removed 8 bases from V and 1 base from J; junction bases left unmatched: 3. Germline values: CDR1 MDHEN, CDR2 SYDVKM. CDR3 bases: TGTGCCAGCCACAGGGGAGGCACAGATACGCAGTATTTT. Translation gives CASHRGGTDTQYF.

This clonotype was detected only once. V and J are TRBV28 and TRBJ2-1; 7 positions match TRBD1. V shed 7 bases and J 2 bases; nucleotides not matched to a gene: 5. This CDR3 is 14 amino acids long. CDR1 is MDHEN and CDR2 is SYDVKM in the germline V gene. The CDR3 spells CASTKGATYNEQFF. The CDR3 DNA follows: TGTGCCAGCACCAAGGGGGCTACCTACAATGAGCAGTTCTTC.

This clonotype was picked up a small number of times. The rearrangement joins TRBV4-2 to TRBJ2-1; TRBD2 aligns across 9 bases. Germline CDR1 is LGHNA and CDR2 is YNFKEQ. Trimming removed 0 bases from V and 2 bases from J; junction bases left unmatched: 2. The CDR3 is made up of 16 amino acids. The CDR3 nucleotides read TGTGCCAGCAGCCAAGATTCTAGCGGGACCTACAATGAGCAGTTCTTC. It encodes CASSQDSSGTYNEQFF.

The genes are TRBV7-6 and TRBJ2-7; TRBD2 matches at 15 bases. The CDR3 contains 16 residues. CDR1 is SGHVS, CDR2 FNYEAQ, per germline. V lost 5 bases, J lost 3 bases, and 5 bases stayed unmatched. Here the CDR3 reads CASSLGLAGGNYEQYF. The CDR3 DNA reads TGTGCCAGCAGCCTAGGACTAGCGGGGGGGAACTACGAGCAGTACTTC.

This clonotype was seen a single time. This rearrangement joins TRBV3-1 to TRBJ2-3; D gene unclear. This CDR3 comprises 15 residues. CDR1 and CDR2 from the germline V gene are LGHDT and YNNKEL (reference sequence). V lost 3 bases and J lost 1, with 11 bases in between. The CDR3 nucleotides are TGTGCCAGCAGCCACTGGGGAAGGGGCACAGATACGCAGTATTTT. Protein: CASSHWGRGTDTQYF.

The chain carries TRBV21-1 and TRBJ1-5; the table calls TRBD1, which could not be checked here. TRBV21-1 is flagged as a pseudogene. This CDR3 comprises 19 residues. Here the CDR3 reads CASSKIMRPGDYSNQPQHF. CDR3 in DNA: TGTGCCAGCAGCAAAATCATGAGGCCAGGGGATTATAGCAATCAGCCCCAGCATTTT.

This chain uses TRBV5-1 with TRBJ2-1, with TRBD1 identical over 8 bases. The CDR3 runs to 15 residues. Germline V CDR1 and CDR2: SGHRS, YFSETQ. After removal of 4 bases from V and 4 bases from J, the junction contained 7 bases not matched to a gene. DNA for the CDR3: TGCGCCAGCAGCGGATGGACAGGGTTATACAATGAGCAGTTCTTC. The encoded protein is CASSGWTGLYNEQFF.

This clonotype has a handful of counts. The chain recombines TRBV28 with TRBJ2-7, with 9 positions matching TRBD2. The CDR3 runs 15 residues. The trim removed 5 bases at V and 2 bases at J, leaving 7 bases unmatched. Germline CDR1 reads MDHEN; CDR2 reads SYDVKM. The CDR3 is CASSGGTSFAYEQYF. The CDR3 region has the DNA TGTGCCAGCAGTGGGGGGACTAGCTTCGCCTACGAGCAGTACTTC.

This clonotype was seen a single time. J is TRBJ1-2 and V is TRBV28; no reliable D call. Trimming left V 5 bases short and J 5 bases short, with 12 bases between. Germline V gives CDR1 MDHEN, CDR2 SYDVKM. CDR3 length equals 13 residues. CDR3: CASSRGRTYGYTF. DNA for the CDR3: TGTGCCAGCAGTCGAGGGCGGACTTATGGCTACACCTTC.

The rearrangement uses TRBV7-2 and TRBJ2-3; TRBD2 aligns across 8 bases. The CDR3 contains 15 residues. V dropped 1 base and J dropped 7; count of bases not matched to a gene: 7. Per germline, CDR1 SGHTA and CDR2 FQGNSA. The CDR3 region is CASSLEPGGYNTQYF. The CDR3 nucleotides are TGTGCCAGCAGCTTAGAACCGGGGGGGTATAATACGCAGTATTTT.

The chain has TRBV12-3 or TRBV12-4 and TRBJ2-5, with D hard to call. The CDR3 covers 16 residues. The V end lost 5 bases, the J end lost 3 bases, and 19 bases lay between the germline ends. The chain's CDR3 is CASSGYTGSGKETQYF. CDR3 DNA: TGTGCCAGCAGTGGCTATACCGGCTCGGGCAAAGAGACCCAGTACTTC.

The chain uses TRBV20-1 and TRBJ2-1, with D possibly being TRBD2 (6 bases). Trimming took off 3 bases at V and 4 bases at J, with 16 bases between the two ends. The CDR3 covers 15 residues. Germline CDR1 is DFQATT and CDR2 is SNEGSKA (reference sequence). The CDR3 region is CSARIMGLTYNEQFF. The CDR3 region has the DNA TGCAGTGCTAGGATAATGGGACTTACTTACAATGAGCAGTTCTTC.

The chain combines TRBV3-1 with TRBJ2-1; a possible D gene is TRBD1 (5 bases). Germline V gene sequence: CDR1 LGHDT, CDR2 YNNKEL (reference sequence). Between the trimmed V and J ends, which lost 0 bases and 7 bases, there was a span of 13 bases. The CDR3 runs 15 residues. CDR3: CASSQEPAGWNEQFF. CDR3 DNA: TGTGCCAGCAGCCAAGAGCCCGCAGGGTGGAATGAGCAGTTCTTC.

The V call is TRBV18, the J call TRBJ2-2; no clear D. V was pared by 3 bases and J by 1 base, with 12 bases between. Germline V gene lookup returns CDR1 KGHSH and CDR2 LQKENI. The CDR3 spans 16 residues. The CDR3 protein is CASSPLPGLNTGELFF. DNA of the CDR3: TGTGCCAGCTCACCGCTCCCTGGCTTGAACACCGGGGAGCTGTTTTTT.

The table lists this clonotype with a few counts. The genes are TRBV6-5 and TRBJ1-5; 11 bases agree with TRBD1. The CDR3 consists of 12 residues. CDR1 and CDR2 from the germline V gene are MNHEY and SVGAGI. CDR3 nucleotides: TGTGCTACGGGACAGGGGGACCAGCCCCAGCATTTT. Translation: CATGQGDQPQHF.

The chain carries TRBV4-2 and TRBJ2-2, with 11 bases that match TRBD2. The ends lost 3 bases at V and 4 bases at J; junction bases unmatched: 7. Germline CDR1 LGHNA, CDR2 YNFKEQ. This CDR3 spans 17 amino acids. CDR3 sequence reads: CASSQETLAGVTGELFF. The CDR3 region has the DNA TGTGCCAGCAGCCAGGAGACACTAGCGGGAGTCACCGGGGAGCTGTTTTTT.

The DNA for the CDR3 is TGTGCCAGCAGTTTATATCCTAGCGGGAGGGCTCATACGCAGTATTTT. Residues: CASSLYPSGRAHTQYF. This sequence joins TRBV27 and TRBJ2-3; 12 positions match TRBD2. Germline CDR1 and CDR2: MNHEY and SMNVEV (reference sequence). The V and J ends lost 1 base and 7 bases, in that order; junction bases with no gene match: 6. The CDR3 loop spans 16 amino acids.

CDR3 nucleotide sequence: TGCAGTGCTAGAACCGGGACAGAGCCGGCACCCCTCCACTTT. Translating gives CSARTGTEPAPLHF. V is TRBV20-1 and J is TRBJ1-6; TRBD1 matches at 7 bases. V gave up 2 bases and J gave up 11 bases; unmatched junction bases: 9. Germline assignment: CDR1 DFQATT and CDR2 SNEGSKA (reference sequence). The CDR3 has 14 residues.

This clonotype was picked up one time. The rearrangement uses TRBV7-3 and TRBJ2-3, with 8 bases identical to TRBD2. This CDR3 region has 14 residues. J lost 7 bases, V lost 5 bases, and 8 bases had no gene match. Germline values: CDR1 SGHTA, CDR2 FQGTGA. Here the CDR3 reads CASSPTGGANTQYF. CDR3 coding DNA: TGTGCCAGCAGCCCAACCGGGGGGGCGAATACGCAGTATTTT.

A word on this clonotype: One end of the junction varies from germline; a read error may be responsible. The chain recombines TRBV12-3 or TRBV12-4 with TRBJ2-7; D possibly corresponds to TRBD1 (5 bases). This CDR3 is 15 amino acids long. The CDR3 nucleotides read TGTGCCAGCACCCGAACAGGATTGACCCTAGGCGAGCGGTACTTC. The encoded protein is CASTRTGLTLGERYF.

This chain uses TRBV6-5 with TRBJ2-1; 11 nucleotides match TRBD2. The trim removed 2 bases at V and 3 bases at J, leaving 9 bases unmatched. The CDR3 is 18 residues long. Germline CDR1 reads MNHEY; CDR2 reads SVGAGI. The CDR3 nucleotides read TGTGCCAGCAGTTACCTACTAGCGGGAGCCGTCCTCTACAATGAGCAGTTCTTC. This translates into CASSYLLAGAVLYNEQFF.

The chain employs TRBV7-9 and TRBJ2-5; D not certain. Germline CDR1 SEHNR, CDR2 FQNEAQ (reference sequence). Trimming removed 5 bases at V and 0 bases at J, with 10 bases between. This CDR3 comprises 14 residues. CDR3 region: CASSPQRYQETQYF. The CDR3 nucleotides are TGTGCCAGCAGCCCGCAGAGGTACCAAGAGACCCAGTACTTC.

V usage is TRBV10-2 and J usage is TRBJ2-1; 8 nucleotides line up with TRBD1. CDR3 size: 14 residues. Germline trimming cut 5 bases from V and 7 bases from J; bases unmatched to any gene: 7. The germline V gene encodes CDR1 WSHSY and CDR2 SAAADI. The CDR3 region has the DNA TGCGCCAGCAGTACCGGGACAGGTCGGAATGAGCAGTTCTTC. Protein product: CASSTGTGRNEQFF.

Regarding this clonotype: A junction end diverges from the germline sequence, so it may reflect a read error. The CDR3 loop is CSARDMGTGVGNEQFF. Here the CDR3 DNA reads TGCAGTGCTAGAGACATGGGGACAGGGGTGGGCAATGAACAGTTCTTC. The J gene is TRBJ2-1, the V gene TRBV20-1; TRBD1 aligns across 10 bases. Germline V CDR1 and CDR2: DFQATT, SNEGSKA (reference sequence). The CDR3 consists of 16 residues.